The 6 T cell receptor beta chains listed next were all sequenced from one sample in a study of blood T cell repertoires in COVID-19. Sequenced by immunoSEQ multiplex PCR; TCRdb stores in-frame clones only, minus some. The table has 130,000 to 150,000 clones, 88% seen once. Sequencing was carried out using peripheral blood. The receptors originated from a human donor in a cohort sampled during active COVID-19.

The chain couples TRBV4-3 to TRBJ2-1, with 7 bases fitting TRBD2. V lost 3 bases and J lost 10; bases outside the gene matches: 12. This CDR3 spans 15 amino acids. CDR1 is LGHNA and CDR2 is YSLEER in the germline V gene. The DNA of the CDR3 is TGCGCCAGCAGCCAGCTCGGCGGGAGAATAATCGAGCAGTTCTTC. Its translation is CASSQLGGRIIEQFF.

This clone was found a few times. The V and J genes are TRBV7-2 and TRBJ2-1; possibly TRBD2 for D (6 bases). This CDR3 is built from 15 residues. Germline assignment: CDR1 SGHTA and CDR2 FQGNSA. The germline V and J ends were trimmed by 5 bases and 3 bases, with 14 bases remaining between them. Here the CDR3 reads CASSEPGLNYNEQFF. In DNA form, the CDR3 reads TGTGCCAGCAGCGAACCGGGACTGAACTACAATGAGCAGTTCTTC.

The chain couples TRBV11-2 to TRBJ2-7; possibly TRBD1 for D (5 bases). Trimming left V 1 base short and J 3 bases short, with 7 bases between. CDR3 length: 13 amino acids. Germline V gene lookup returns CDR1 SGHAT and CDR2 FQNNGV. The CDR3 region has the DNA TGTGCCAGCAGCTTAGGACAGAACTACGAGCAGTACTTC. Protein: CASSLGQNYEQYF.

This clone was seen once. The gene calls are TRBV3-1 (or the pseudogene TRBV3-2) and TRBJ2-3; D gene unclear. The V gene's germline CDR1 is LGHDT and CDR2 YNNKEL (reference sequence). Trimming took 0 bases from V and 8 from J, leaving 12 bases between them. The CDR3 has 14 residues. The CDR3 nucleotides read TGTGCCAGCAGCCAAGATTCAGTTTATGGTACGCAGTATTTT. It yields the protein CASSQDSVYGTQYF.

The V gene is TRBV6-6, the J gene TRBJ1-1, with D perhaps matching TRBD1 (6 bases). This CDR3 is 13 amino acids long. Germline CDR1 MNHNY, CDR2 SVGAGI (reference sequence). Deletions cut 7 bases from V and 4 bases from J, with 13 bases between. The CDR3 DNA reads as TGTGCCAGCACCCTGGCGGGGGCCACTGAAGCTTTCTTT. The encoded protein is CASTLAGATEAFF.

This clone was seen a handful of times. V usage is TRBV6-5 and J usage is TRBJ1-1; 7 positions agree with TRBD1. V trimming: 6 bases; J trimming: 5 bases; junction bases outside the gene matches: 12. Germline V gene data show CDR1 as MNHEY and CDR2 as SVGAGI. There are 15 residues in the CDR3. DNA of the CDR3: TGTGCCAGCAGGATACCTACCGACAGGGAGACTGAAGCTTTCTTT. Amino acids: CASRIPTDRETEAFF.